One sample yielded the 20 T cell receptor beta chains listed below, sequenced in a study of T cells in Graves' hyperthyroidism and ophthalmopathy (dated by TCRdb to about 2019). The library came from multiplex PCR. This sample was sequenced with an Illumina HiSeq 2000. Amplification of TCR beta CDR3 regions was carried out from RNA transcripts. The TCR CDR3 was subjected to a first round of RT-PCR using the HTBI primer set and the Qiagen OneStep RT-PCR kit. TCRdb reanalyzed the raw reads on its own, using fastp at Q25 for trimming and MiXCR for clone calling, and kept in-frame beta chains. Rows with a matching CDR3 protein are joined into one entry that keeps the most common DNA and genes. This sample is represented by hundreds of thousands of distinct CDR3 sequences; approximately 14% of them were singletons. 13% of the sample is held by the ten biggest clonotypes. Sample: blood. Receptors were obtained from a man between 18 and 29 years old with Graves' ophthalmopathy.

Only a few counts were recorded for this clonotype. The chain carries TRBV19 and TRBJ2-7; D may be TRBD2 (5 bases). V lost 1 base and J lost 3, with 10 bases in between. The CDR3 length is 14 residues. Germline CDR1 LNHDA, CDR2 SQIVND (reference sequence). CDR3 bases: TGTGCCAGTAGTATAGCAGGACGGGGCTACGAGCAGTACTTC. Protein sequence: CASSIAGRGYEQYF.

In DNA form, the CDR3 reads TGTGCCAGCAGCTGGGGCAGCTCTGGAAACACCATATATTTT. It encodes CASSWGSSGNTIYF. The V gene is TRBV7-2, the J gene TRBJ1-3; tentatively, D is TRBD1 (5 bases). CDR1 SGHTA and CDR2 FQGNSA come from the germline V gene. CDR3 length equals 14 residues. V shed 4 bases and J shed 0 bases, with 7 bases lying between them.

This clonotype was seen only a few times. V usage is TRBV5-8 and J usage is TRBJ2-3; tentatively, D is TRBD2 (6 bases). The CDR3 runs 16 residues. Trimming took 3 bases from V and 0 from J, leaving 14 bases between them. From germline, CDR1 is SGHTS and CDR2 YDEGEE. This CDR3 reads CASSSRRGTSTDTQYF. CDR3 coding DNA: TGTGCCAGCAGCTCGCGGCGGGGAACTAGCACAGATACGCAGTATTTT.

This clonotype was counted a few times. This may be a read error, as it is one base from a much larger clone. The J gene is TRBJ2-3, the V gene TRBV2; D not certain. Germline lookup yields CDR1 SNHLY and CDR2 FYNNEI. This CDR3 comprises 13 residues. The CDR3 DNA sequence: TGTGCCAGCAGCAATGTGAACACAGATACGCAGTGTTTT. It codes for CASSNVNTDTQCF.

In this sample, this clonotype turned up many times. This chain uses TRBV29-1 with TRBJ1-1, with D unclear. This CDR3 spans 14 amino acids. Germline loops: CDR1 SQVTM, CDR2 ANQGSEA. V gave up 8 bases and J gave up 0 bases, with 16 bases separating them. CDR3 coding DNA: TGCAGCTCAAGGCGGTCCGTTATGAACACTGAAGCTTTCTTT. This gives the protein CSSRRSVMNTEAFF.

The chain joins TRBV6-2 or TRBV6-3 to TRBJ2-7, with TRBD2 matching over 11 bases. V lost 5 bases and J lost 3; bases outside the gene matches: 6. This CDR3 contains 15 residues. CDR1 MNHEY and CDR2 SVGEGT come from the germline V gene. The CDR3 loop reads CASSPASGRNYEQYF. CDR3 nucleotides: TGTGCCAGCAGTCCGGCTAGCGGGAGGAACTACGAGCAGTACTTC.

This clonotype was picked up a small number of times. One end of the junction is discordant with germline, which a read error may explain. The rearrangement links TRBV9 to TRBJ1-1, with a weak D call TRBD1 (5 bases). Germline V gene lookup returns CDR1 SGDLS and CDR2 YYNGEE. The CDR3 covers 15 residues. The CDR3 DNA is TGTGCCAGCAGCGGACCAACTCCAGGGAACCCTGAAGCTTTCTTT. This gives the protein CASSGPTPGNPEAFF.

This clonotype was counted at least ten times. V and J are TRBV30 and TRBJ1-1; D unresolved. V lost 0 bases and J 1 base, leaving 9 bases between the germline ends. This CDR3 region has 14 residues. CDR1 and CDR2 from the germline V gene are GTSNPN and SVGIG (reference sequence). The CDR3 sequence is CAWSVKVENTEAFF. As DNA, the CDR3 is TGTGCCTGGAGTGTAAAGGTGGAGAACACTGAAGCTTTCTTT.

The chain uses TRBV18 and TRBJ2-2; TRBD1 agrees at 10 bases. CDR3 size: 16 residues. The V gene end was trimmed by 0 bases and the J gene end by 6 bases; junction bases not matched to a gene: 4. CDR1 and CDR2 from the germline V gene are KGHSH and LQKENI. CDR3 bases: TGTGCCAGCTCACCACCGAGACAGGGGGCTGCCGGGGAGCTGTTTTTT. Translated: CASSPPRQGAAGELFF. Full variable domain (remainder filled in from reference TRBV18 and TRBJ2-2): NAGVMQNPRHLVRRRGQEARLRCSPMKGHSHVYWYRQLPEEGLKFMVYLQKENIIDESGMPKERFSAEFPKEGPSILRIQQVVRGDSAAYFCASSPPRQGAAGELFFGEGSRLTVL.

This clonotype was detected ten times or more. The chain uses TRBV20-1 and TRBJ2-7; D uncertain. The CDR3 totals 13 residues. CDR1 and CDR2 (germline): DFQATT, SNEGSKA (reference sequence). Trimming took off 5 bases at V and 2 bases at J, with 13 bases between the two ends. CDR3: CSAGSRVAYEQYF. CDR3 sequence (DNA): TGCAGTGCTGGGTCCCGGGTAGCCTACGAGCAGTACTTC.

The chain employs TRBV7-6 and TRBJ1-1, with 7 bases fitting TRBD1. The CDR3 runs 16 residues. In germline, CDR1 is SGHVS, CDR2 FNYEAQ. J was trimmed by 6 bases and V by 5 bases; bases with no gene match: 15. The DNA of the CDR3 is TGTGCCAGCAGCCCTTTGGAGGCAGGGGGTAATCCTGAAGCTTTCTTT. Amino acids: CASSPLEAGGNPEAFF.

This clonotype was seen many times. The chain employs TRBV5-1 and TRBJ1-2; 8 bases agree with TRBD1. After removal of 4 bases from V and 4 bases from J, the junction contained 6 bases not matched to a gene. The germline gives CDR1 SGHRS, CDR2 YFSETQ. The CDR3 extends over 14 amino acids. The chain's CDR3 is CASSQQGVTYGYTF. CDR3 DNA sequence: TGCGCCAGCAGCCAACAGGGGGTTACCTATGGCTACACCTTC.

In this sample, this clonotype turned up many times. V is TRBV3-1 and J is TRBJ2-1; D perhaps matches TRBD1 (6 bases). This CDR3 region has 16 residues. Trimming left V 4 bases short and J 4 bases short, with 17 bases between. CDR1 and CDR2 from the germline V gene are LGHDT and YNNKEL (reference sequence). CDR3 sequence reads: CASSPPGAGVYNEQFF. The CDR3 nucleotides are TGTGCCAGCAGCCCCCCAGGGGCAGGGGTATACAATGAGCAGTTCTTC.

This clonotype was recorded at least ten times. The chain is built from TRBV5-1 and TRBJ1-5; no firm D call. The germline gives CDR1 SGHRS, CDR2 YFSETQ. The length of the CDR3 is 14 residues. V dropped 7 bases and J dropped 4 bases, with 15 bases sitting between them. The CDR3 loop is CASSEVGLNQPQHF. CDR3 bases: TGCGCCAGCTCAGAAGTGGGCCTTAATCAGCCCCAGCATTTT.

This clonotype appeared many times. The V and J genes are TRBV11-2 and TRBJ2-7, with 7 bases identical to TRBD1. The germline V gene has CDR1 SGHAT and CDR2 FQNNGV. V shed 3 bases and J 2 bases; nucleotides not matched to a gene: 7. The CDR3 sequence is 15 residues long. CDR3 sequence reads: CASSLIQGRPYEQYF. The CDR3 DNA follows: TGTGCCAGCAGCTTGATACAGGGGCGGCCCTACGAGCAGTACTTC.

This rearrangement joins TRBV7-9 to TRBJ2-7; perhaps D is TRBD1 or TRBD2 (5 bases each). Germline lookup yields CDR1 SEHNR and CDR2 FQNEAQ (reference sequence). CDR3 length: 13 residues. V was clipped by 5 bases and J by 3 bases, with 11 bases between them. The CDR3, as DNA: TGTGCCAGCAGCGATGGGACGGGCTACGAGCAGTACTTC. Protein: CASSDGTGYEQYF. Full variable domain (missing parts from reference TRBV7-9 and TRBJ2-7): DTGVSQNPRHKITKRGQNVTFRCDPISEHNRLYWYRQTLGQGPEFLTYFQNEAQLEKSRLLSDRFSAERPKGSFSTLEIQRTEQGDSAMYLCASSDGTGYEQYFGPGTRLTVT.

This clonotype was seen ten or more times. The rearrangement links TRBV20-1 to TRBJ2-7; TRBD1 is a possible D gene (7 bases). CDR3 size: 16 residues. Trimming removed 0 bases from V and 0 bases from J, with 15 bases in between. Germline loops: CDR1 DFQATT, CDR2 SNEGSKA (reference sequence). The DNA for the CDR3 is TGCAGTGCTAGAGAGGGCGGGACAGCCTACTCCTACGAGCAGTACTTC. It translates to CSAREGGTAYSYEQYF.

This clonotype was observed at least ten times. The chain has TRBV10-1 and TRBJ2-7, with 11 bases fitting TRBD2. Looked up from germline, CDR1 is WNHNN and CDR2 is SYGVQD (reference sequence). The CDR3 runs to 16 residues. Trimming cost V 4 bases and J 6 bases; bases outside gene matches: 11. The CDR3 bases are TGCGCCAGCAGTGTTGGGACTAGCGGCAATAGCGGCGAGCAGTACTTC. Translated: CASSVGTSGNSGEQYF.

This clonotype was recorded many times. The genes are TRBV7-9 and TRBJ2-3, with TRBD1 identical over 9 bases. With 5 bases clipped from V and 0 bases from J, the junction kept 6 bases outside the gene matches. Per the germline V gene, CDR1 is SEHNR and CDR2 is FQNEAQ (reference sequence). CDR3 length: 16 amino acids. The CDR3, as DNA: TGTGCCAGCAGCCCCCGGACAGGGGCCAGCACAGATACGCAGTATTTT. This gives the protein CASSPRTGASTDTQYF.

The chain links TRBV27 to TRBJ2-1; 14 positions agree with TRBD2. V was clipped by 1 base and J by 7 bases; unmatched bases: 0. The CDR3 contains 15 residues. Germline CDR1 MNHEY, CDR2 SMNVEV (reference sequence). The CDR3 sequence is CASSLWTSGRNEQFF. DNA of the CDR3: TGTGCCAGCAGTTTATGGACTAGCGGGAGGAATGAGCAGTTCTTC.